These 29 T cell receptor beta chains share one sample of origin, sequenced in a study of neurological immune-mediated disorders. Using its own MiXCR run on the 5' RACE reads, TCRdb lists one record per CDR3 protein. The profile covers more than 60,000 distinct CDR3 sequences, with 3.5% to 4.5% appearing a single time and roughly 2.3% taken by the ten largest. Sequenced sample: PBMCs. Receptors were obtained from a woman in her forties or fifties with multiple sclerosis.

This clonotype has a count of ten or more. The V call is TRBV18, the J call TRBJ2-7; perhaps TRBD1 as D (5 bases). This CDR3 contains 14 residues. V shed 0 bases and J shed 2 bases, with 8 bases lying between them. Germline V gene sequence: CDR1 KGHSH, CDR2 LQKENI. CDR3 residues: CASSPPPGTYEQYF. CDR3 nucleotide sequence: TGTGCCAGCTCACCACCACCAGGGACCTACGAGCAGTACTTC.

At least ten counts were recorded for this clonotype. The chain is built from TRBV4-2 and TRBJ2-5, with D possibly being TRBD2 (5 bases). V was shortened by 2 bases and J by 2 bases, with 9 bases between the two germline ends. The length of the CDR3 is 14 residues. Germline CDR1 is LGHNA and CDR2 is YNFKEQ. The CDR3 spells CASSQRTRQETQYF. DNA for the CDR3: TGTGCCAGCAGCCAAAGGACTCGTCAAGAGACCCAGTACTTC.

Only a few counts were recorded for this clonotype. The chain combines TRBV3-1 with TRBJ2-3; D is unclear. CDR3 length: 13 amino acids. In germline, CDR1 is LGHDT, CDR2 YNNKEL (reference sequence). V was clipped by 5 bases and J by 11 bases, with 17 bases between them. The CDR3, as DNA: TGTGCCAGCAGCTCGCCAACGATTGAGAAGCAGTATTTT. Its protein product is CASSSPTIEKQYF.

About this clonotype: This may stem from a read error, because a much larger clone lies one nucleotide away. V usage is TRBV29-1 and J usage is TRBJ1-1, with a possible D match to TRBD1 (5 bases). With 7 bases removed from V and 4 bases from J, the gap between germline ends came to 13 bases. There are 12 residues in the CDR3. The V gene's germline CDR1 is SQVTM and CDR2 ANQGSEA. In DNA form, the CDR3 reads TGCAGCGGGGGAAAGGGGAGCACTGAAGCTTTCTTT. It codes for CSGGKGSTEAFF.

In its sample, this clonotype was seen many times. The genes are TRBV6-5 and TRBJ2-3; TRBD1 is a possible D gene (6 bases). Germline loops: CDR1 MNHEY, CDR2 SVGAGI. With 8 bases removed from V and 4 bases from J, the gap between germline ends came to 31 bases. This CDR3 is 19 amino acids long. The CDR3 region has the DNA TGTGCCAGCGGCCGAAAAGGGACACTTCGGAGTGCCGTTCCAGATACGCAGTATTTT. Translation gives CASGRKGTLRSAVPDTQYF.

This clonotype was detected ten times or more. The J gene is TRBJ1-2, the V gene TRBV28; tentatively, D is TRBD1 (5 bases). This CDR3 comprises 14 residues. Trimming shortened V by 5 bases and J by 3 bases, and 13 bases separated the two germline ends. CDR1 and CDR2 (germline): MDHEN, SYDVKM. The CDR3, as DNA: TGTGCCAGCAGTCCCGGGACCGAGGACTATGGCTACACCTTC. Encoded protein: CASSPGTEDYGYTF.

This clonotype was seen repeatedly, ten times or more. This CDR3 is CSAHPGRWNTEAFF. The CDR3 region has the DNA TGCAGTGCACATCCGGGACGGTGGAACACTGAAGCTTTCTTT. V gene TRBV20-1 combines with J gene TRBJ1-1, with a possible D match to TRBD1 (5 bases). Trimming shortened V by 6 bases and J by 1 base, and 15 bases separated the two germline ends. The germline gives CDR1 DFQATT, CDR2 SNEGSKA (reference sequence). The CDR3 loop spans 14 amino acids.

There are many counts of this clonotype. At one end the junction does not follow the germline gene, possibly because of a read error. The chain has TRBV7-7 and TRBJ2-1; the D gene could be TRBD1 or TRBD2 (5 bases each). CDR1 SSHAT and CDR2 FNYEAQ come from the germline V gene (reference sequence). The CDR3 has 13 residues. The chain's CDR3 is CASSPGTVNEQFF. Here the CDR3 DNA reads TGTGCTAGCAGCCCCGGGACCGTCAATGAGCAGTTCTTC.

This clonotype was counted many times. A much larger clone lies a single base off, so this may be a read error. The rearrangement joins TRBV6-4 to TRBJ2-2; no firm D call. This CDR3 is 13 amino acids long. Trimming cost V 5 bases and J 2 bases, with 6 bases left between them. The germline CDR1 and CDR2 sequences are MRHNA and SNTAGT. The chain's CDR3 is CASSRENTGELFF. The CDR3, as DNA: TGTGCCAGCAGTAGGGAAAACACCGGGGAGCTGTTTTTT.

In its sample, this clonotype was seen many times. V usage is TRBV10-3 and J usage is TRBJ2-1; 13 bases are a match to TRBD2. The germline V gene has CDR1 ENHRY and CDR2 SYGVKD. V dropped 4 bases and J dropped 2; count of bases not matched to a gene: 2. The CDR3 covers 16 residues. CDR3 sequence: CAISGTSGSTYNEQFF. DNA of the CDR3: TGTGCCATCAGTGGGACTAGCGGGAGCACCTACAATGAGCAGTTCTTC.

The chain recombines TRBV7-3 with TRBJ2-3, with D perhaps TRBD2 (6 bases). The CDR3 is 16 amino acids. Germline V CDR1 and CDR2: SGHTA, FQGTGA. The ends were cut back, 5 bases at V and 4 bases at J, with 19 bases in the middle. The CDR3 DNA reads TGTGCCAGCAGCCCCAGACTAGTGGGAGGTCCAGATACGCAGTATTTT. Amino acids: CASSPRLVGGPDTQYF.

The V gene is TRBV9, the J gene TRBJ2-6, with a tentative D call TRBD2 (6 bases). In germline, CDR1 is SGDLS, CDR2 YYNGEE. The CDR3 spans 16 residues. The V end was cut by 6 bases, the J end by 1 base, with 14 bases between. The CDR3 DNA reads TGTGCCAGCACGGCGGGACTTATATCTGGGGCCAACGTCCTGACTTTC. This codes for CASTAGLISGANVLTF.

This clonotype was detected many times. V is TRBV4-3 and J is TRBJ2-2; D might be TRBD1 or TRBD2, each matching 5 bases. The V end lost 0 bases, the J end lost 8 bases, and 16 bases lay between the germline ends. Germline assignment: CDR1 LGHNA and CDR2 YSLEER. This CDR3 contains 16 residues. The CDR3 sequence: CASSQDRGTPSGELFF. CDR3 DNA sequence: TGCGCCAGCAGCCAAGATCGAGGGACGCCTTCTGGGGAGCTGTTTTTT.

The table lists this clonotype with many counts. V gene TRBV29-1 combines with J gene TRBJ2-3; 10 bases align to TRBD2. The germline V gene encodes CDR1 SQVTM and CDR2 ANQGSEA. This CDR3 is built from 14 residues. V lost 4 bases, J lost 4 bases, and 5 bases stayed unmatched. CDR3 sequence: CSVAVLAGADTQYF. The DNA for the CDR3 is TGCAGCGTTGCGGTTCTAGCGGGAGCAGATACGCAGTATTTT.

This clonotype was counted many times. This chain links TRBV7-2 with TRBJ1-3; TRBD1 agrees at 7 bases. With 5 bases clipped from V and 4 bases from J, the junction kept 2 bases outside the gene matches. Germline loops: CDR1 SGHTA, CDR2 FQGNSA. The CDR3 runs 13 residues. CDR3 protein: CASSGGQGNTIYF. The CDR3 region has the DNA TGTGCCAGCAGCGGGGGACAGGGAAACACCATATATTTT.

The table lists this clonotype with many counts. The V and J genes are TRBV4-2 and TRBJ2-1, with D possibly being TRBD1 (6 bases). CDR1 is LGHNA and CDR2 is YNFKEQ in the germline V gene. The CDR3 contains 16 residues. V was trimmed by 3 bases and J by 5 bases, leaving 17 bases between them. CDR3 protein: CASSQATGIQNNEQFF. As DNA, the CDR3 is TGTGCCAGCAGCCAGGCTACAGGGATACAGAACAATGAGCAGTTCTTC.

This clonotype appeared many times. V gene TRBV5-6 combines with J gene TRBJ2-3; D is perhaps TRBD1 (7 bases). V lost 2 bases to trimming and J lost 5 bases, with 24 bases between them. Per germline, CDR1 SGHDT and CDR2 YYEEEE. The CDR3 totals 18 residues. CDR3 sequence (DNA): TGTGCCAGCAGCTTACAAGGGGGCAGGGCCCTTAGCGGAGATACGCAGTATTTT. Translating it yields CASSLQGGRALSGDTQYF.

The chain combines TRBV29-1 with TRBJ1-2, with D possibly matching TRBD1 (5 bases). CDR3 length: 14 amino acids. Per the germline V gene, CDR1 is SQVTM and CDR2 is ANQGSEA. V was pared by 0 bases and J by 3 bases, with 11 bases between. The CDR3: CSVEDRKGDYGYTF. The CDR3 DNA sequence: TGCAGCGTTGAAGATCGTAAAGGGGACTATGGCTACACCTTC.

This clonotype was observed many times. The chain has TRBV6-5 and TRBJ2-2; D is unresolved. Per germline, CDR1 MNHEY and CDR2 SVGAGI. Trimming stripped 3 bases from V and 11 bases from J, with 13 bases between. The CDR3 is 13 amino acids. The CDR3 reads CASSYNFPPELFF. The CDR3 DNA sequence: TGTGCCAGCAGTTATAATTTTCCCCCCGAGCTGTTTTTT.

There are many counts of this clonotype. The chain uses TRBV7-9 and TRBJ1-3; tentatively, D is TRBD1 (5 bases). CDR1 and CDR2 (germline): SEHNR, FQNEAQ (reference sequence). The V end was cut by 4 bases, the J end by 3 bases, with 10 bases between. The CDR3 is 14 amino acids. The CDR3 sequence: CASSSGFLGNTIYF. The CDR3 bases are TGTGCCAGCAGCTCAGGGTTTCTTGGAAACACCATATATTTT.

In its sample, this clonotype was seen many times. The CDR3 sequence: CASSSQGRELFF. CDR3 in DNA: TGTGCCAGCAGCTCCCAGGGCCGGGAGCTGTTTTTT. The V call is TRBV7-2, the J call TRBJ2-2; maybe TRBD1 (5 bases). This CDR3 has 12 amino acids. V lost 4 bases, J lost 9 bases, and 9 bases lay in between. Germline V gives CDR1 SGHTA, CDR2 FQGNSA.

This clonotype was recorded many times. The chain employs TRBV20-1 and TRBJ2-5; 7 bases line up with TRBD2. CDR1 is DFQATT and CDR2 is SNEGSKA in the germline V gene (reference sequence). The CDR3 loop spans 14 amino acids. V was pared by 5 bases and J by 5 bases, with 11 bases of the junction left unmatched. CDR3 sequence (DNA): TGCAGTGCTCCTCCTCCGTCGCGGGGGGAGACCCAGTACTTC. Translated: CSAPPPSRGETQYF.

The chain couples TRBV7-2 to TRBJ1-5; D remains unclear. The CDR3 spans 15 residues. With 5 bases removed from V and 0 bases from J, the gap between germline ends came to 11 bases. Per germline, CDR1 SGHTA and CDR2 FQGNSA. In nucleotides, the CDR3 is TGTGCCAGCAGCGTCACAGCTTATAGCAATCAGCCCCAGCATTTT. Its protein is CASSVTAYSNQPQHF.

Many counts were recorded for this clonotype. The rearrangement links TRBV20-1 to TRBJ2-5; 8 bases align to TRBD1. The V gene end was trimmed by 6 bases and the J gene end by 1 base; junction bases not matched to a gene: 1. The CDR3 is 12 amino acids. Germline V gene lookup returns CDR1 DFQATT and CDR2 SNEGSKA (reference sequence). CDR3 in amino acids: CSAQGAQETQYF. DNA of the CDR3: TGCAGTGCCCAGGGGGCCCAAGAGACCCAGTACTTC.

This clonotype was recorded at least ten times. CDR3: CASSLYNSPLHF. The CDR3 DNA is TGTGCCAGCAGTTTATATAATTCACCCCTCCACTTT. This chain joins TRBV12-3 or TRBV12-4 and TRBJ1-6; unclear D gene. There are 12 residues in the CDR3. The ends were cut back, 2 bases at V and 4 bases at J, with 0 bases in the middle.

This clonotype was seen at least ten times. The V gene is TRBV5-1, the J gene TRBJ2-1; the match to TRBD2 covers 8 bases. The CDR3 contains 16 residues. From germline, CDR1 is SGHRS and CDR2 YFSETQ. J lost 11 bases, V lost 0 bases, and 13 bases had no gene match. The CDR3 nucleotides read TGCGCCAGCAGCTTGGGGCAAGCGGGAGAGCGCAAACAGCAGTTCTTC. This encodes CASSLGQAGERKQQFF.

At least ten counts were recorded for this clonotype. The rearrangement links TRBV20-1 to TRBJ2-1; D is possibly TRBD2 (5 bases). Germline CDR1 DFQATT, CDR2 SNEGSKA (reference sequence). The CDR3 has 14 amino acids. V gave up 3 bases and J gave up 5 bases, with 14 bases separating them. CDR3 residues: CSASRGNGHNEQFF. CDR3 in DNA: TGCAGTGCTAGTCGGGGAAATGGGCACAATGAGCAGTTCTTC.

This clonotype came up many times. V usage is TRBV7-3 and J usage is TRBJ1-2; a possible D gene is TRBD1 (5 bases). Germline CDR1 and CDR2: SGHTA and FQGTGA. V was shortened by 8 bases and J by 6 bases, with 13 bases between the two germline ends. CDR3 length equals 12 residues. The CDR3 region is CASGTRGDGYTF. DNA of the CDR3: TGTGCCAGCGGGACGAGGGGTGATGGCTACACCTTC.

In this sample, this clonotype turned up a few times. A read error may be the cause here, since a much bigger clone is one base away. The V call is TRBV6-2 or TRBV6-3, the J call TRBJ1-5; a weak D match, TRBD1 (6 bases). Trimming stripped 5 bases from V and 3 bases from J, with 14 bases between. CDR3 length equals 15 residues. Germline V gives CDR1 MNHEY, CDR2 SVGEGT. Written as DNA, the CDR3 is TGTGCCAGCAGTGGTCCTGGGGGCGACAATCAGCCCCAGCATTTT. Its translation is CASSGPGGDNQPQHF.